This T cell receptor (beta chain) was obtained from a study of shared clonotypes between healthy human individuals. It was across several immunoSEQ plates that each subset's genomic DNA was evenly split. The assay was immunoSEQ multiplex PCR, and TCRdb's table has in-frame clones only and misses some. The sample has a few million clones, around nine tenths seen once. Deletions cut 1 base from V and 2 bases from J, with 5 bases between. Germline CDR1 is LGHNA and CDR2 is YNFKEQ. The CDR3 length is 14 residues. What was sequenced was naive CD4+ T cells sorted from blood. Subset specified: CD45RA+ positively selected. This sequence joins TRBV4-2 and TRBJ2-2; D remains ambiguous. This TCR was recovered from a man between 18 and 29 years old in good health. The CDR3 here is CASSQVQNTGELFF. CDR3 coding DNA: TGTGCCAGCAGCCAAGTCCAAAACACCGGGGAGCTGTTTTTT.